The entry that follows covers one T cell receptor (beta chain) sequence. The CDR3 runs 14 residues. V was cut by 4 bases and J by 6 bases, with 13 bases left in between. Germline CDR1 reads SGHRS; CDR2 reads YFSETQ. These data come from a study of blood T cell repertoires in COVID-19. The wider study: COVID-19 samples collected from the United States, Italy and Spain covered acute and convalescent phases.

Data came from immunoSEQ multiplex PCR; TCRdb stores just in-frame clones and leaves some out. The sample has about 210,000 clones; 88% are singletons. Recruitment covered roughly 24 US areas and drew participants whose ages spanned roughly 18 to 100 years. Cohorts were determined from participant-reported clinical history. The J gene is TRBJ2-2, the V gene TRBV5-1; D may be TRBD2 (6 bases). The receptor comes from a middle-aged woman with acute COVID-19. Input material: PBMCs or T cells enriched from blood (not recorded which). The CDR3 sequence: CASSPGTPPGELFF. CDR3 nucleotides: TGCGCCAGCAGCCCCGGGACTCCGCCCGGGGAGCTGTTTTTT.